The clone carrying this T cell receptor beta chain came up a few times. Its specificity is not known. As for time point: persistent/refractory GD, antithyroid drugs over 5 years with positive TRAb. PBMC-extracted RNA yielded the TCR library. EDTA tubes held roughly 9.9 milliliters of peripheral blood from each patient. This sample stems from a study of regulatory T cells in long-lasting Graves disease. Broader study findings: Persistent disease preferred TRBV28, TRBJ1-2 and TRBJ2-5; new disease, TRBV20-1 and TRBJ2-1. It was peripheral blood alone, not thyroid tissue, that was studied. Because few samples were included, accuracy may have been lower.

Germline assignment: CDR1 SEHNR and CDR2 FQNEAQ (reference sequence). This CDR3 spans 16 amino acids. Trimming stripped 1 base from V and 4 bases from J, with 16 bases between. Arm-PCR with iRepertoire HTBI primers amplified the CDR3 regions for these TCR beta libraries. Each CDR3 protein is one row after TCRdb ran MiXCR on the multiplex PCR reads. Among approximately 380,000 distinct CDR3 sequences listed, around 20% were seen once. The chain carries TRBV7-9 and TRBJ1-2; D not resolved. This receptor was identified in a female donor with Graves disease. The sequenced sample was peripheral blood mononuclear cells (PBMCs), obtained when the disease was refractory, from a patient treated with antithyroid drugs. CDR3 nucleotide sequence: TGTGCCAGCAGCTTAGACGATGACCATTTGGGCTATGGCTACACCTTC. Its translation: CASSLDDDHLGYGYTF.